The source of this TCR beta chain is a study of blood T cell repertoires in COVID-19. Overall study context: The samples span acute and convalescent COVID-19 from the United States, Italy and Spain. The analysed material was cDNA or gDNA that came from T cells, B-cell-depleted T cells, or PBMCs.

Germline V gene data show CDR1 as SGHNT and CDR2 as YYREEE (reference sequence). Trimming pared 4 bases from V and 4 bases from J, leaving 18 bases between. This CDR3 is built from 15 residues. Participants spanned ages roughly 18 to 90 years and resided in fewer than 30 US areas. The method was immunoSEQ multiplex PCR; TCRdb's version includes in-frame clones alone and lacks a portion of them. Among about 370,000 clones listed, roughly 90% were seen once. The sample taken for sequencing was PBMCs or T cells enriched from blood (not recorded which). The chain employs TRBV5-4 and TRBJ2-7; tentative D call: TRBD2 (5 bases). The TCR comes from a woman aged 25 to 39 who had recovered from COVID-19. CDR3 residues: CASSLISGSEYEQYF. The DNA for the CDR3 is TGTGCCAGCAGCCTTATTTCGGGGTCGGAATACGAGCAGTACTTC. The full variable domain, completed using reference TRBV5-4 and TRBJ2-7, is ETGVTQSPTHLIKTRGQQVTLRCSSQSGHNTVSWYQQALGQGPQFIFQYYREEENGRGNFPPRFSGLQFPNYSSELNVNALELDDSALYLCASSLISGSEYEQYFGPGTRLTVT.